This T cell receptor (beta chain) was sequenced in a study of post-analysis software for immune sequencing data. General study findings and limits: Five TRBV segments appeared more often in patients than in controls, and TRBV5-6, TRBV5-1 and TRBV20-1 were among these.

This clonotype has just a few counts. Antigen unknown. This CDR3 is 15 amino acids long. Trimming stripped 3 bases from V and 2 bases from J, with 11 bases between. CDR1 and CDR2 (germline): SGHTA, FQGTGA. Tagging with unique molecular identifiers was a feature of the TCR beta cDNA libraries. Approximately 500,000 cDNA molecules were obtained from about 0.98 to 11 million T cells. TCRdb redid the calling of the PCR reads with MiXCR, one entry per CDR3 protein. In the table there are 650,000 to 850,000 distinct CDR3 sequences, around 42% of which are singletons. This chain uses TRBV7-3 with TRBJ1-5; no clear D. Sequenced sample: blood. This sequence was found in a girl aged 5-17 years with multiple sclerosis. CDR3 in DNA: TGTGCCAGCAGCTTTGAGACGAAGGGCAATCAGCCCCAGCATTTT. Protein: CASSFETKGNQPQHF.